Here is one T cell receptor beta chain with its context. Its antigen is unidentified. This CDR3 is built from 12 residues. Germline V CDR1 and CDR2: MNHEY, SMNVEV (reference sequence). V lost 4 bases, J lost 3 bases, and 4 bases lay in between. The data were produced by immunoSEQ multiplex PCR, yet TCRdb's version contains in-frame clones alone and is incomplete. The table includes 15,000 to 20,000 clones, 81% detected once. The sample originates from a study of ipilimumab plus nivolumab after autologous stem cell transplantation. Study as a whole: Typical patient got 5 ipilimumab doses and seven to nine nivolumab doses (median). DLBCL patients had primary refractory or relapsed disease.

Dosing: nivolumab 3 mg/kg IV, weeks 1, 4, 7, 10, then every two weeks to week 26. Findings and caveats of the study: The authors say TCR, Treg and microbiome findings warrant further study.

The V and J genes are TRBV27 and TRBJ2-1, with D unclear. Source: PBMCs, taken in a trial of ipilimumab plus nivolumab as post-transplant consolidation. This receptor was obtained from a male donor with diffuse large B-cell lymphoma. The CDR3 loop is CASSSNYNEQFF. CDR3 bases: TGTGCCAGCAGTTCCAACTACAATGAGCAGTTCTTC.